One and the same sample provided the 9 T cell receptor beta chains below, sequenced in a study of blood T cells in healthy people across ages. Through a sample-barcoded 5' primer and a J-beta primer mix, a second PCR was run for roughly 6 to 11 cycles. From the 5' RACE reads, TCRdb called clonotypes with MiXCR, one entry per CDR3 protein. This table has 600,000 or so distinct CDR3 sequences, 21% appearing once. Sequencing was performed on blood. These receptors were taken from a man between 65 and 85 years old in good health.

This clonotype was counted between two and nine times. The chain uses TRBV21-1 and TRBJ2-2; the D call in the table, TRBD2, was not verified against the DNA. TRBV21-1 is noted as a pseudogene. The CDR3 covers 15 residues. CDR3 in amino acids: CASVRLAVNTGELFF. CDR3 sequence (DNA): TGTGCCAGCGTTCGGCTAGCGGTTAACACCGGGGAGCTGTTTTTT.

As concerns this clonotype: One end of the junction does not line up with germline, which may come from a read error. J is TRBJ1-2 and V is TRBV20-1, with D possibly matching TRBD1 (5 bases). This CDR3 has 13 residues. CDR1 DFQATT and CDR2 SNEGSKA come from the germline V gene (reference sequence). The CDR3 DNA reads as TGCAGTGCTAGAGAGGGACCTAACTATGGCTGCACCTTC. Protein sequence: CSAREGPNYGCTF.

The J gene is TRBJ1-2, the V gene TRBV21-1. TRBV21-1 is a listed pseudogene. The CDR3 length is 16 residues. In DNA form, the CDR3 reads TGTGCCAGCAGCAAAGATTCGGGGGGGATTGACTATGGCTACACCTTC. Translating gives CASSKDSGGIDYGYTF.

The CDR3 DNA reads TGCAGTGCTAGAGAGGTCCCGGGAGAGGAATACGAGCAGTACTTC. Translation: CSAREVPGEEYEQYF. The chain carries TRBV20-1 and TRBJ2-7; maybe TRBD2 (6 bases). CDR3 size: 15 residues. The V gene's germline CDR1 is DFQATT and CDR2 SNEGSKA (reference sequence). The germline V and J ends were trimmed by 0 bases and 4 bases, with 16 bases remaining between them.

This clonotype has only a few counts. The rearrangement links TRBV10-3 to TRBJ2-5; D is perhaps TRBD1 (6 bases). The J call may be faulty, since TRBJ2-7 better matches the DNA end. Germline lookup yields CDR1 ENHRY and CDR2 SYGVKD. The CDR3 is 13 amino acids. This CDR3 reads CASNQGSSYEQYF. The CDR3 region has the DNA TGTGCCTCCAACCAGGGGAGCTCCTACGAGCAGTACTTC.

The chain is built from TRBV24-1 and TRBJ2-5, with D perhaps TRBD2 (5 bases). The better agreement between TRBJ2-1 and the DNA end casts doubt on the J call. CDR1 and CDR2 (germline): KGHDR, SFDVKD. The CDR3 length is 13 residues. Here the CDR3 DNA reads TGTGCCACCAGTAATGCGGGTCTCAATGAGCAGTTCTTC. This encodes CATSNAGLNEQFF.

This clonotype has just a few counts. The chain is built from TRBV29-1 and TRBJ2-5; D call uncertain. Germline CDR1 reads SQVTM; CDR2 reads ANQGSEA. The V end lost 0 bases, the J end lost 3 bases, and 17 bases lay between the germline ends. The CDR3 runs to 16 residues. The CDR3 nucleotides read TGCAGCGTTGAAGAGGGATTGCTCGCTGCCAAAGAGACCCAGTACTTC. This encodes CSVEEGLLAAKETQYF.

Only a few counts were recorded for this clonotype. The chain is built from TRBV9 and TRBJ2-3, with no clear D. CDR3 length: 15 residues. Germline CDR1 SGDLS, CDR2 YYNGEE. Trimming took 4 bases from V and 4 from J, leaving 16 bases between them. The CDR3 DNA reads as TGTGCCAGCAGCCCCACCGGATCTCTGGCAGATACGCAGTATTTT. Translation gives CASSPTGSLADTQYF.

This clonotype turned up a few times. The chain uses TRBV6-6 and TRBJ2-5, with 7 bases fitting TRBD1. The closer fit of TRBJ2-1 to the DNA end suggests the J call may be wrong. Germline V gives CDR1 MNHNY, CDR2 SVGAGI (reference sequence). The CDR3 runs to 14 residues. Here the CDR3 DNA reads TGTGCCAGCAGTTACAGGGGGCTCTACAATGAGCAGTTCTTC. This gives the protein CASSYRGLYNEQFF.